This T cell receptor beta chain is from a study of blood T cell repertoires in COVID-19 (TCRdb year 2020). Some background on the complete study: Collaborator samples came from the United States, Italy and Spain and covered acute and convalescent phases of COVID-19. The material from the prospective study consisted of cDNA or gDNA derived from T cells, B-cell-depleted T cells, or PBMCs. Subjects who had been exposed to COVID-19, were actively infected with it, or had recovered from it provided the deeply sampled blood TCRbeta repertoires that made up the dataset. The repertoires were made available in a free public database intended to serve as a resource for research on the immune response to SARS-CoV-2. Samples were obtained from the ongoing ImmuneRACE study (first 160 participants) and from some 1,200 subjects provided by 6 global collaborators. A de-identified subject ID, COVID-19 status, age in years and sex were almost always included in the sample metadata. Where available, HLA class I and class II types were taken from metadata supplied by the sample provider and were not determined by assay-based typing. Overall results and qualifications from the work: The amount of clinical and demographic metadata varied by source and participant and was provided uncurated.

TCRbeta CDR3 regions were amplified from genomic DNA using the immunoSEQ Assay, a bias-controlled multiplex PCR. As for the original processing: The number of nucleated cells in each sample was estimated from the amplification of reference gene primers within the assay. Sequence reads were collapsed and filtered to measure the absolute abundance of every unique TCRbeta CDR3 rearrangement. For each sample, productive Simpson clonality was calculated as the square root of Simpson's diversity index across productive rearrangements. The table comes from immuneACCESS by way of TCRdb, which keeps in-frame sequences with V and J called. Part of the clones is missing from these tables; in studies checked, under half for an unresolved V gene and the rest for unknown reasons. D and trimming were read from the DNA, whereas the V and J calls and clone size are those reported in that table. The table for this sample lists fewer than 300,000 clones; around 86% of them were counted only once. The top ten clonotypes cover about an eighth of the sample.

The collaborating institutions used their own protocols to collect whole blood in K2EDTA tubes. Collaborator samples were shipped for TCRbeta analysis as frozen whole blood, isolated PBMCs, or DNA extracted from either sample type. Comments on this clone: It has no known antigen specificity. Base-call qualities are not available, and no considerably larger clone is one nucleotide away.

The specimen sequenced was peripheral blood. This receptor was taken from a human donor in a cohort sampled during active COVID-19.

The sequenced DNA is TGTGCCAGCAGTGATCCCCCCCAGGGGTCCCCCATGAACACTGAAGCTTTCTTT. Translated, it reads CASSDPPQGSPMNTEAFF. The V gene is TRBV2 and the J gene is TRBJ1-1, with a weak D call of TRBD1 (6 bases match). V loses 3 bases, J loses 0 bases, and the germline ends lie 20 bases apart. There are 18 amino acids in the CDR3, from cysteine to phenylalanine inclusive. Only CDR3 DNA remains: 54 bases, in frame from the first base. As encoded in the germline V gene, CDR1 is SNHLY while CDR2 is FYNNEI. This CDR3, with the reference TRBV2 and TRBJ1-1 proteins standing in past its ends, gives the full variable domain EPEVTQTPSHQVTQMGQEVILRCVPISNHLYFYWYRQILGQKVEFLVSFYNNEISEKSEIFDDQFSVERPDGSNFTLKIRSTKLEDSAMYFCASSDPPQGSPMNTEAFFGQGTRLTVV.